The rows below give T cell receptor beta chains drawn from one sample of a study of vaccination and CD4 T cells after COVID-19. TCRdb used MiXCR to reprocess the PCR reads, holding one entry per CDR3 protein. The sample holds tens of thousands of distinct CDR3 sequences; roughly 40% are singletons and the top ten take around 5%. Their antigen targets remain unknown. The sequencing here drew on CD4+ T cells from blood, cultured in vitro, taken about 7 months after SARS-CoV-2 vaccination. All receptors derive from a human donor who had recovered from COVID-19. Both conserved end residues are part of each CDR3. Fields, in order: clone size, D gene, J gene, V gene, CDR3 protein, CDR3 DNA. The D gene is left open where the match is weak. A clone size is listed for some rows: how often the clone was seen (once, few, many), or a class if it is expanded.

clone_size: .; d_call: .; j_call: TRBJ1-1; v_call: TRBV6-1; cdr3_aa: CATQAARDTEAFF; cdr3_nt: TGTGCCACCCAGGCTGCCCGGGACACTGAAGCTTTCTTT
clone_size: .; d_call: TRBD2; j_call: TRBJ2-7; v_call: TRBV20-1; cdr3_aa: CSGLTSGEYEQYF; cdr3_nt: TGCAGTGGGCTGACTAGCGGAGAGTACGAGCAGTACTTC
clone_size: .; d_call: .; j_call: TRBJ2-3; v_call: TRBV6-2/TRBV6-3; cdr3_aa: CASSYWGADTQYF; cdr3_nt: TGTGCCAGCAGTTACTGGGGGGCGGATACGCAGTATTTT
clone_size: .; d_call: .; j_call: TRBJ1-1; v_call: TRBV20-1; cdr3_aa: CSAREGGVTEAFF; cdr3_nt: TGCAGTGCTAGAGAGGGGGGGGTGACTGAAGCTTTCTTT
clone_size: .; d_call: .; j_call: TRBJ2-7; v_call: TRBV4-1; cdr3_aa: CASSRGAGPDHEQYF; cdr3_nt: TGCGCCAGCAGCCGTGGGGCGGGACCCGACCACGAGCAGTACTTC
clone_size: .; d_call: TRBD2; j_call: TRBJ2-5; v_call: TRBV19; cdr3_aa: CASSTHSGSPQETQYF; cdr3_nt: TGTGCCAGTAGTACCCATAGCGGGAGTCCCCAAGAGACCCAGTACTTC
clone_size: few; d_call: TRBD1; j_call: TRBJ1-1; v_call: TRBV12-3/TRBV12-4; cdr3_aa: CASNRGPNTEAFF; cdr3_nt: TGTGCCAGCAACAGGGGGCCGAACACTGAAGCTTTCTTT
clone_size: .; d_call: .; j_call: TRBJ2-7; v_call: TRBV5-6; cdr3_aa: CASSFTGTEYEQYF; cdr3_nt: TGTGCCAGCAGCTTCACAGGGACTGAATACGAGCAGTACTTC
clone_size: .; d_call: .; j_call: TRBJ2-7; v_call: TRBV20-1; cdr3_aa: CSATGRAVRYEQYF; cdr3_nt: TGCAGTGCCACAGGCCGGGCAGTCCGATACGAGCAGTACTTC
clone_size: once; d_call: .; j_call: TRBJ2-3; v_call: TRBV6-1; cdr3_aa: CASHSRADTQYF; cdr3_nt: TGTGCCAGCCACAGCCGGGCAGATACGCAGTATTTT
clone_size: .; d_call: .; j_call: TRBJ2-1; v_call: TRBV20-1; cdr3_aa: CSARAGSHNEQFF; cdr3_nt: TGCAGTGCTAGGGCAGGGAGTCACAATGAGCAGTTCTTC
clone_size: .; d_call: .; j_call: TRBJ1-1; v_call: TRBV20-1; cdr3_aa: CSASGVNTEAFF; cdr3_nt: TGCAGTGCTAGCGGGGTGAACACTGAAGCTTTCTTT
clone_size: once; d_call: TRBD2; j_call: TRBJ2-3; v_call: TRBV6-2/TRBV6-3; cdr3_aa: CASSYVAGGRTQYF; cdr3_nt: TGTGCCAGCAGTTACGTAGCGGGAGGGCGGACGCAGTATTTT
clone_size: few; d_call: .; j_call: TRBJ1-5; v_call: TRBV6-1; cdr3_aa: CASTRWATERNQPQHF; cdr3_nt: TGTGCCAGCACCCGTTGGGCGACAGAGCGCAATCAGCCCCAGCATTTT
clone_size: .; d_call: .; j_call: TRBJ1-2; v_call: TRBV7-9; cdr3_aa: CASSSRQFGYTF; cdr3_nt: TGTGCCAGCAGCTCTAGACAGTTTGGCTACACCTTC
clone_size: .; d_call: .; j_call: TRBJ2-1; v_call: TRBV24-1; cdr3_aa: CATSDDRYSYNEQFF; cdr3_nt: TGTGCCACCAGTGATGACAGATACTCCTACAATGAGCAGTTCTTC
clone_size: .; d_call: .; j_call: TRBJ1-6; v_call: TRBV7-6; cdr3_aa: CASSLVGSYNSPLHF; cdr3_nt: TGTGCCAGCAGCTTAGTAGGGTCCTATAATTCACCCCTCCACTTT
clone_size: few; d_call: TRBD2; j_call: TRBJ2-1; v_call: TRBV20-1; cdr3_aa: CSASDPGGDYNEQFF; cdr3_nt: TGCAGTGCTAGCGACCCGGGGGGTGACTACAATGAGCAGTTCTTC
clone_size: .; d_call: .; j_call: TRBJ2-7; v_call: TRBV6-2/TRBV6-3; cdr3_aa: CASRTGRVTNEQYF; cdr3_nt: TGTGCCAGCAGGACGGGAAGGGTTACGAACGAGCAGTACTTC
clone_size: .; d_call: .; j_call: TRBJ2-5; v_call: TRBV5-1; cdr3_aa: CASSLAFSSAHQETQYF; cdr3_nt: TGCGCCAGCAGCTTGGCCTTTTCGTCAGCGCATCAAGAGACCCAGTACTTC
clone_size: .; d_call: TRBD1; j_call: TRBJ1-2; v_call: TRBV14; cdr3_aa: CASSQRDSHWYGYTF; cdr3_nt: TGTGCCAGCAGCCAACGGGACAGTCACTGGTATGGCTACACCTTC
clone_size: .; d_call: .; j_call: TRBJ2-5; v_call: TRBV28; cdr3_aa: CASRVVSRRTQQETQYF; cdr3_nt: TGTGCCAGCAGGGTCGTCTCTCGGCGGACGCAGCAAGAGACCCAGTACTTC
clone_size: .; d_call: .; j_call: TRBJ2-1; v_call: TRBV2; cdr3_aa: CASRSSDEQFF; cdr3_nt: TGTGCCAGCAGAAGTTCGGATGAGCAGTTCTTC
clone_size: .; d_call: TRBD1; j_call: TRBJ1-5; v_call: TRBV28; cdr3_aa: CASRSDRGPLNQPQHF; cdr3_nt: TGTGCCAGCAGGTCGGACAGGGGGCCGCTCAATCAGCCCCAGCATTTT
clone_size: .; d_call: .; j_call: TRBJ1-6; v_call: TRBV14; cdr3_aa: CASSQEVGDSPLHF; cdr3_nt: TGTGCCAGCAGCCAAGAGGTTGGGGATTCACCCCTCCACTTT
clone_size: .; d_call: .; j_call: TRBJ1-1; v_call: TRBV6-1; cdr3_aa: CASSNAGNTEAFF; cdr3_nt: TGTGCCAGCAGCAACGCAGGCAACACTGAAGCTTTCTTT
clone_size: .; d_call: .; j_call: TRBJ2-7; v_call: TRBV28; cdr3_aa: CASSEYQGSSYEQYF; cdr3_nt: TGTGCCAGCAGCGAATACCAGGGGAGCTCCTACGAGCAGTACTTC
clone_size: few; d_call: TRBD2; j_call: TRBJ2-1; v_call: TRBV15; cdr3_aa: CATSARSGSRDEQFF; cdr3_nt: TGTGCCACCAGCGCCAGGAGCGGGAGTAGGGATGAGCAGTTCTTC
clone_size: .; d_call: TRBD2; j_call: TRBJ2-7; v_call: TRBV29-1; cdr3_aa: CSVEDRAGGAYEQYF; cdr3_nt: TGCAGCGTTGAAGATCGAGCGGGAGGAGCCTACGAGCAGTACTTC
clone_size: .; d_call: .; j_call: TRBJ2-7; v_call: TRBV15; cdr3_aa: CATSRDRVYEQYF; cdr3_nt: TGTGCCACCAGCAGAGATCGGGTCTACGAGCAGTACTTC
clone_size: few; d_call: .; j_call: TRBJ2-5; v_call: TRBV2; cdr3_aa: CASGYSETQYF; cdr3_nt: TGTGCCAGCGGATATAGCGAGACCCAGTACTTC
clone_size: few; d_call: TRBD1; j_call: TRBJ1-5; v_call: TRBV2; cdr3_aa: CASSRDRGRPNQPQHF; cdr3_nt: TGTGCCAGCAGTAGGGACAGGGGGCGCCCCAATCAGCCCCAGCATTTT
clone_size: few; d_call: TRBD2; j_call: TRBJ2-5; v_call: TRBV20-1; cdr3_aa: CSAFPSGFIVETQYF; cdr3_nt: TGCAGTGCTTTTCCTAGCGGGTTTATAGTAGAGACCCAGTACTTC
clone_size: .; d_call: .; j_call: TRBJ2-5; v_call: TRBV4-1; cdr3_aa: CASSQPGLTQETQYF; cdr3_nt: TGCGCCAGCAGCCAACCGGGACTGACTCAAGAGACCCAGTACTTC
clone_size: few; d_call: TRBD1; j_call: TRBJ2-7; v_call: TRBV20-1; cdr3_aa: CSARDLGQGYEQYF; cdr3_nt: TGCAGTGCTAGAGATTTGGGACAGGGTTACGAGCAGTACTTC
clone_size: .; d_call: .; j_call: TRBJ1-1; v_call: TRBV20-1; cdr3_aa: CSARETAVMNTEAFF; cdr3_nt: TGCAGTGCTAGAGAAACGGCAGTGATGAACACTGAAGCTTTCTTT
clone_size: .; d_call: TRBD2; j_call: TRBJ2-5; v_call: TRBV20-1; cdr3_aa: CSARPGTSAQETQYF; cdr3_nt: TGCAGTGCTAGACCCGGGACTAGCGCCCAAGAGACCCAGTACTTC
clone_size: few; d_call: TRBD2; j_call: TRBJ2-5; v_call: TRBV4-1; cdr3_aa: CASSQDLIKGLAGGETQYF; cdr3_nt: TGCGCCAGCAGCCAAGACCTTATAAAGGGACTAGCGGGAGGTGAGACCCAGTACTTC
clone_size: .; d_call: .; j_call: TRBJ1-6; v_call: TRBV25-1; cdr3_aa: CASSESGLSSYNSPLHF; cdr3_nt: TGTGCCAGCAGTGAATCGGGGCTGAGCTCCTATAATTCACCCCTCCACTTT
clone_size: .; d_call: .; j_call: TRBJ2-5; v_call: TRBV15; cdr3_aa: CATSRDREETQYF; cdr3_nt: TGTGCCACCAGCAGAGATCGCGAAGAGACCCAGTACTTC
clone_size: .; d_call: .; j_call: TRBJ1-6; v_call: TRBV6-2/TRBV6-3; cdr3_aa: CASRPNEGLHSPLHF; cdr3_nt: TGTGCCAGCAGGCCCAACGAGGGCTTGCATTCACCCCTCCACTTT
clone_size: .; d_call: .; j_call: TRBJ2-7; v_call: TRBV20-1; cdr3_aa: CSARVKQYF; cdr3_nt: TGCAGTGCTAGGGTAAAGCAGTACTTC
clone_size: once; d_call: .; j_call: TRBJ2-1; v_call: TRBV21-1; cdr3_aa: CASSKWAGGPNEQFF; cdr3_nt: TGTGCCAGCAGCAAGTGGGCGGGAGGGCCAAATGAGCAGTTCTTC
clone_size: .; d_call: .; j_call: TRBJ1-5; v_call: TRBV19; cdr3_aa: CASSIRREGQPQHF; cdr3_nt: TGTGCCAGTAGTATACGGAGGGAAGGTCAGCCCCAGCATTTT
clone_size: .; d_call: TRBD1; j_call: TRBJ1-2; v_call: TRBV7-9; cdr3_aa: CASSIHSGQGSYGYTF; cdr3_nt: TGTGCCAGCAGTATCCATTCGGGACAGGGATCCTATGGCTACACCTTC
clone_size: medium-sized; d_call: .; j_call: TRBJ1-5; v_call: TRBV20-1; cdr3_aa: CSASRVANNQPQHF; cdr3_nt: TGCAGTGCTAGTCGGGTGGCCAACAATCAGCCCCAGCATTTT
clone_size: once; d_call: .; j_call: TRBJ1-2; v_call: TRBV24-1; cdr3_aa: CATSDNAYGYTF; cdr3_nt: TGTGCCACCAGTGATAACGCCTATGGCTACACCTTC
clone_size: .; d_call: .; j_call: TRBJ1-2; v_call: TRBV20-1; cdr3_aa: CSARWGEGRGYTF; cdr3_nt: TGCAGTGCTAGATGGGGGGAGGGTCGTGGCTACACCTTC
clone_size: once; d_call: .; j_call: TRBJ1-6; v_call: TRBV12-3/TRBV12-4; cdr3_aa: CASSLFGSNSPLHF; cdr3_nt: TGTGCCAGCAGTTTGTTCGGGTCCAATTCACCCCTCCACTTT
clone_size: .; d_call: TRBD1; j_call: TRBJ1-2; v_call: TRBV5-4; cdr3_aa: CASSPRQGHGYTF; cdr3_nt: TGTGCCAGCAGCCCCAGACAGGGCCATGGCTACACCTTC
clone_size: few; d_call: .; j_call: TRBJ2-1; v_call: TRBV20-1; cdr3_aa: CSAPGAGEQFF; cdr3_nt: TGCAGTGCTCCTGGGGCAGGTGAGCAGTTCTTC
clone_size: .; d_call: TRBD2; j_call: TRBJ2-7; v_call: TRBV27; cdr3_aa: CASSGRAPYEQYF; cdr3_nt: TGTGCCAGTAGCGGGAGGGCGCCTTACGAGCAGTACTTC
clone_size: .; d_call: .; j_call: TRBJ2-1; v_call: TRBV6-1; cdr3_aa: CASRRKRVGTYNEQFF; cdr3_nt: TGTGCCAGCCGCCGAAAGCGGGTCGGCACCTACAATGAGCAGTTCTTC
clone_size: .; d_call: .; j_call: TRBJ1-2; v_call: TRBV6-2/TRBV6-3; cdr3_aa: CASSYSTGAGYGYTF; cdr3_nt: TGTGCCAGCAGTTACTCGACGGGGGCGGGCTATGGCTACACCTTC